The 16 T cell receptor beta chains in this list originate from one sample, sequenced in a study of T cell clones after liver transplantation. This table comes from immunoSEQ multiplex PCR, and its TCRdb copy is limited to in-frame clones, with some not included. This sample yields roughly 5,100 clones, of which around 30% are seen a single time; approximately 5.4% belongs to the top ten. Alloreactive TCRbeta sequences came from sequencing proliferating CFSE-low cells in the MLR. These receptors are not linked to any known antigen. Material for sequencing was CD4+ T cells from cultured PBMCs. These receptors all stem from a human patient who received a liver transplant. Among the T cells, some may be from the graft donor.

The rearrangement joins TRBV19 to TRBJ2-7; unclear D gene. From germline, CDR1 is LNHDA and CDR2 SQIVND (reference sequence). CDR3 length: 14 residues. CDR3 DNA: TGTGGCTGTAGTATTGAAGGATACGGCTACGAGCAGTACTTC. Encoded protein: CGCSIEGYGYEQYF. The variable domain in full, completed from reference TRBV19 and TRBJ2-7, reads DGGITQSPKYLFRKEGQNVTLSCEQNLNHDAMYWYRQDPGQGLRLIYYSQIVNDFQKGDIAEGYSVSREKKESFPLTVTSAQKNPTAFYLCGCSIEGYGYEQYFGPGTRLTVT.

This clone is medium-sized by share. V gene TRBV5-1 combines with J gene TRBJ2-5; TRBD2 is a possible D gene (5 bases). The CDR3 consists of 13 residues. From germline, CDR1 is SGHRS and CDR2 YFSETQ. Trimming pared 4 bases from V and 1 base from J, leaving 8 bases between. The CDR3 region is CASSAGLQETQYF. Written as DNA, the CDR3 is TGCGCCAGCAGCGCGGGCCTCCAAGAGACCCAGTACTTC.

This chain links TRBV28 with TRBJ2-7; no definite D call. Looked up from germline, CDR1 is MDHEN and CDR2 is SYDVKM. The length of the CDR3 is 12 residues. With 2 bases removed from V and 6 bases from J, the gap between germline ends came to 8 bases. The CDR3 sequence is CASSLTFGEQYF. The CDR3 DNA reads TGTGCCAGCAGTTTAACCTTCGGCGAGCAGTACTTC.

V usage is TRBV2 and J usage is TRBJ2-5; D might be TRBD1 (6 bases). The V end lost 2 bases, the J end lost 4 bases, and 14 bases lay between the germline ends. Germline V gene lookup returns CDR1 SNHLY and CDR2 FYNNEI. The CDR3 runs 15 residues. The CDR3, as DNA: TGTGCCAGCAGTGAACCCAGGGGTGAACGAGAGACCCAGTACTTC. This codes for CASSEPRGERETQYF.

This clone has just a few counts. The genes are TRBV19 and TRBJ1-1, with D hard to call. V shed 0 bases and J shed 6 bases, with 14 bases lying between them. This CDR3 has 15 residues. Germline-derived CDR1 and CDR2 are LNHDA and SQIVND (reference sequence). CDR3 in amino acids: CASSIEGLPRAEAFF. The CDR3, as DNA: TGTGCCAGTAGTATAGAAGGCTTGCCAAGGGCTGAAGCTTTCTTT.

The chain has TRBV9 and TRBJ2-3; D gene uncertain. Germline V gives CDR1 SGDLS, CDR2 YYNGEE. V was pared by 3 bases and J by 6 bases, with 8 bases between. The CDR3 length is 12 residues. The CDR3 sequence: CASSAPDDTQYF. The DNA of the CDR3 is TGTGCCAGCAGCGCTCCCGATGATACGCAGTATTTT.

This clone is categorized as medium-sized. This sequence joins TRBV6-6 and TRBJ1-4; TRBD1 aligns across 8 bases. V gave up 6 bases and J gave up 8 bases; unmatched junction bases: 11. CDR3 length equals 15 residues. Germline CDR1 reads MNHNY; CDR2 reads SVGAGI (reference sequence). The CDR3 spells CASRRGQGSVEKLFF. In nucleotides, the CDR3 is TGTGCCAGCAGACGAGGACAGGGAAGTGTAGAAAAACTGTTTTTT.

This clone showed up just a few times. The V gene is TRBV5-7, the J gene TRBJ2-2, with 10 bases that match TRBD1. TRBV5-7 is filed as an ORF, its function uncertain. The CDR3 consists of 15 residues. Trimming at V came to 2 bases and at J to 8 bases, leaving 6 bases not matched to a gene. The CDR3 region has the DNA TGTGCCAGCAGCTTCGACAGGGGGCTAGCTGGGGAGCTGTTTTTT. Translated: CASSFDRGLAGELFF.

As regards this clone: This may stem from a read error, because a much larger clone lies one nucleotide away. The chain is built from TRBV29-1 and TRBJ1-2; possibly TRBD1 for D (6 bases). Germline-derived CDR1 and CDR2 are SQVTM and ANQGSEA. CDR3 length equals 12 residues. The CDR3 DNA reads as TGCAGCGGTGAAGGGGGGGGCGCGGGCTACACCTTC. Encoded protein: CSGEGGGAGYTF.

This clone has just one count. This chain links TRBV2 with TRBJ2-7; D possibly matches TRBD1 or TRBD2 (5 bases each). V gave up 2 bases and J gave up 2 bases, with 13 bases separating them. CDR3 length equals 15 residues. Looked up from germline, CDR1 is SNHLY and CDR2 is FYNNEI. As DNA, the CDR3 is TGTGCCAGCAGTGAACGACCGAGGGGCGCCTACGAGCAGTACTTC. Encoded protein: CASSERPRGAYEQYF.

The genes are TRBV5-4 and TRBJ2-3, with D tentatively TRBD1 or TRBD2 (5 bases each). Trimming removed 0 bases at V and 2 bases at J, with 13 bases between. The CDR3 is made up of 16 amino acids. Per germline, CDR1 SGHNT and CDR2 YYREEE (reference sequence). CDR3 residues: CASSLGGWGNTDTQYF. The CDR3 nucleotides read TGTGCCAGCAGCTTGGGGGGGTGGGGGAACACAGATACGCAGTATTTT.

The V call is TRBV6-6, the J call TRBJ2-7, with D perhaps matching TRBD2 (5 bases). The CDR3 has 13 residues. CDR1 MNHNY and CDR2 SVGAGI come from the germline V gene (reference sequence). V shed 4 bases and J shed 4 bases, with 11 bases lying between them. CDR3 bases: TGTGCCAGCAGTTTGCGCGGGCCGTACGAGCAGTACTTC. Translating it yields CASSLRGPYEQYF.

The chain carries TRBV7-2 and TRBJ2-3, with D unclear. The germline V gene has CDR1 SGHTA and CDR2 FQGNSA. V was shortened by 5 bases and J by 6 bases, with 18 bases between the two germline ends. The CDR3 contains 15 residues. CDR3 in amino acids: CASSPQATYSDTQYF. The CDR3 DNA is TGTGCCAGCAGCCCTCAAGCCACTTACTCGGATACGCAGTATTTT. The variable domain in full, completed from reference TRBV7-2 and TRBJ2-3, reads GAGVSQSPSNKVTEKGKDVELRCDPISGHTALYWYRQSLGQGLEFLIYFQGNSAPDKSGLPSDRFSAERTGGSVSTLTIQRTQQEDSAVYLCASSPQATYSDTQYFGPGTRLTVL.

This clone was observed a few times. The rearrangement joins TRBV7-6 to TRBJ2-5; no clear D. The V gene's germline CDR1 is SGHVS and CDR2 FNYEAQ. CDR3 size: 11 residues. V lost 5 bases and J 9 bases, leaving 10 bases between the germline ends. The CDR3 DNA reads as TGTGCCAGCAGCAGCGTGGTGGCCCAGTACTTC. It translates to CASSSVVAQYF.

The CDR3 here is CASSSRQDRAEAFF. The CDR3 DNA is TGTGCCAGCAGCTCAAGACAGGACCGGGCTGAAGCTTTCTTT. The V gene is TRBV7-9, the J gene TRBJ1-1, with TRBD1 as a possible D gene (6 bases). V gave up 4 bases and J gave up 6 bases, with 15 bases separating them. In germline, CDR1 is SEHNR, CDR2 FQNEAQ (reference sequence). The CDR3 loop spans 14 amino acids.

This chain connects TRBV7-8 to TRBJ2-6; TRBD1 or TRBD2 may be the D gene (5 bases each). This CDR3 spans 15 amino acids. Trimming cost V 1 base and J 4 bases, with 8 bases left between them. CDR1 SGHVS and CDR2 FQNEAQ come from the germline V gene. CDR3 nucleotides: TGTGCCAGCAGCTTAGAGGGGACCGGGGCCAACGTCCTGACTTTC. Protein sequence: CASSLEGTGANVLTF.